This is a list of T cell receptor beta chains from one sample in a study of cytomegalovirus exposure and HLA in healthy donors. Sequenced by immunoSEQ multiplex PCR; TCRdb stores in-frame clones only, minus some. This table has 110,000 to 150,000 clones, 75% to 80% appearing once. The sequenced sample was PBMCs. The receptors come from a young woman in good health and CMV-seropositive. Each CDR3 is given with its conserved first and last residue. The order of the fields is V gene, CDR3 protein.

>TRBV5-1
CASSPGDVLSEAFF
>TRBV5-1
CASSLAIGRLNEKLFF
>TRBV19
CASSSGGKGETQYF
>TRBV6-1
CASSGGMNTEAFF
>TRBV7-9
CASSLGGREGGYSNQPQHF
>TRBV27
CASSPLGLAVRNNEQFF
>TRBV7-2
CASSVRGGQVEKLFF
>TRBV29-1
CSSWTGAPYNEQFF
>TRBV27
CASWSVQGQPQHF
>TRBV5-1
CASSPRGDRGNEAFF
>TRBV19
CASSRLPRVDGYTF
>TRBV28
CASSGGHFETQYF
>TRBV5-4
CASSLHGQGAYGYTF
>TRBV4-1
CASSQDLAQVRETQYF
>TRBV29-1
CSVDSRGNNEQFF
>TRBV18
CASSSQEGSSYNEQFF
>TRBV6-5
CASSYSRDTAYEQYF
>TRBV4-1
CASSQHPPPENTGELFF
>TRBV14
CASSSELAGGFRLFF
>TRBV4-1
CASSQTTGNQNYGYTF
>TRBV5-8
CASRSTSGRSSYEQYF
>TRBV4-3
CASSQDRAGVYEQYF
>TRBV6-1
CASRNLRTEAFF
>TRBV7-8
CASSLQGGNTEAFF
>TRBV19
CASSMGETGDNEQFF
>TRBV28
CATRPGGYSNQPQHF
>TRBV7-2
CASSPSASLSNQPQHF
>TRBV7-9
CASSKRELNYGYTF
>TRBV5-1
CASSRTGIGLAGGEGEQYF
>TRBV7-6
CASSLGQFYGYTF
>TRBV11-1
CASSLVGTPLLWANVLTF
>TRBV9
CASSSGLAGGPTGELFF
>TRBV7-9
CASSTRRGLAGEQETQYF
>TRBV6-6
CASRKMDRDNSPLHF
>TRBV18
CASSPSRPGQVYF
>TRBV19
CASSGQGAGEQFF
>TRBV5-1
CASSFGQGVDEQYF
>TRBV4-3
CASSQAGGSGANVLTF
>TRBV5-6
CASSELSGSQGGTQYF
>TRBV7-2
CASSLAGAGHRGNEQFF
>TRBV6-5
CASSSPGGFVNSPLHF
>TRBV7-8
CASSTRGLGTEAFF
>TRBV29-1
CSVATGLSYEQYF
>TRBV27
CASRRDRAAYEQYF
>TRBV25-1
CASSGEAWNSPLHF
>TRBV10-2
CASSPDWTNQETQYF
>TRBV21-1
CASSKISGGLNEQFF
>TRBV7-9
CASSPGGFSNQPQHF
>TRBV28
CASSARGNANYGYTF
>TRBV28
CASSLPGTGTEAFF
>TRBV7-2
CASSLTTGVISTGELFF
>TRBV18
CASSPDSLNTEAFF
>TRBV5-6
CASSLTREYSNQPQHF
>TRBV5-4
CASSGGSVAEAFF
>TRBV20-1
CSAQHDTEAFF